The table lists the clone carrying this T cell receptor beta chain with a few counts. What it binds is unknown. CDR3 size: 18 residues. V trimming: 8 bases; J trimming: 5 bases; junction bases outside the gene matches: 17. Germline CDR1 reads SGHAT; CDR2 reads FQNNGV. The data belong to a study of response to subunit inactivated influenza vaccine. Study-wide results and limits: The authors offered the suggestion that each seasonal influenza vaccination recruits few new T cells.

TCRdb passed the RT-PCR reads through MiXCR, listing each CDR3 protein once. Here the sample spans 650,000 to 800,000 distinct CDR3 sequences, 11% to 15% being singletons. The sample consisted of PBMCs from blood, taken approximately 15 days before vaccination. The chain is built from TRBV11-2 and TRBJ2-5, with 13 bases lining up with TRBD2. The TCR comes from a man between 50 and 59 years old who received an inactivated influenza vaccine. CDR3 nucleotide sequence: TGTGCCAGCCTTGACCGGGAAGGACTAGCGGGAGTTATGGAGACCCAGTACTTC. Translated: CASLDREGLAGVMETQYF.